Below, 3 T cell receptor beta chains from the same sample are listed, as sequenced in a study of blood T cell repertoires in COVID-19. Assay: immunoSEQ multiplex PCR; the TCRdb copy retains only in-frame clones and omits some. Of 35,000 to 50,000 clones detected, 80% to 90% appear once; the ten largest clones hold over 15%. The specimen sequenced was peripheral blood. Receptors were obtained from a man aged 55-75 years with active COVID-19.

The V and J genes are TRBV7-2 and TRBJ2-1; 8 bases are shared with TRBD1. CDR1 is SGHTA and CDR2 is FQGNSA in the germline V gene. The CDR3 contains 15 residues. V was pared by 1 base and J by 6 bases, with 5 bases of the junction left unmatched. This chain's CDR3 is CASSLGGQGSNEQFF. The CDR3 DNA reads TGTGCCAGCAGCTTAGGAGGACAGGGATCCAATGAGCAGTTCTTC.

CDR3 sequence reads: CASSHRGQEGYTF. The CDR3 DNA is TGCGCCAGCAGCCACAGGGGGCAGGAAGGCTACACCTTC. This chain uses TRBV5-1 with TRBJ1-2; 9 bases align to TRBD1. The germline V gene encodes CDR1 SGHRS and CDR2 YFSETQ. The CDR3 totals 13 residues. The V segment lost 4 bases and the J segment 8 bases; nucleotides outside the gene matches: 6. Supplemented by reference TRBV5-1 and TRBJ1-2, the full variable domain reads KAGVTQTPRYLIKTRGQQVTLSCSPISGHRSVSWYQQTPGQGLQFLFEYFSETQRNKGNFPGRFSGRQFSNSRSEMNVSTLELGDSALYLCASSHRGQEGYTFGSGTRLTVV.

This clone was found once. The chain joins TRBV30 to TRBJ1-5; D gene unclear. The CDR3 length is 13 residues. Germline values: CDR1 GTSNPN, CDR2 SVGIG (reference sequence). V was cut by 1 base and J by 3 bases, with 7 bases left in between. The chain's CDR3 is CAWSEQNNQPQHF. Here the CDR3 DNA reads TGTGCCTGGAGTGAACAAAACAATCAGCCCCAGCATTTT.